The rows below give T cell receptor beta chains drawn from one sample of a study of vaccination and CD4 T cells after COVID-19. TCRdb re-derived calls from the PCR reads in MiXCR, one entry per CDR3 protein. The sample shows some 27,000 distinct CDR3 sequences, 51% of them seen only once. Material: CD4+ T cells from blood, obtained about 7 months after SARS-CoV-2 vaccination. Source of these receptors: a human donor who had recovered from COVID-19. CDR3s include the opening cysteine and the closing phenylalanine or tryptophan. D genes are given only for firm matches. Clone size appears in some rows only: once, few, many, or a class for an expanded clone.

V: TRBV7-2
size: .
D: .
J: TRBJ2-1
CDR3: CASSLDWRKSNEQFF
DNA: TGTGCCAGCAGCTTAGATTGGCGAAAATCCAATGAGCAGTTCTTC

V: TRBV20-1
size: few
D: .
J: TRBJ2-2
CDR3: CSARGGGANTGELFF
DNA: TGCAGTGCTAGAGGTGGAGGGGCAAACACCGGGGAGCTGTTTTTT

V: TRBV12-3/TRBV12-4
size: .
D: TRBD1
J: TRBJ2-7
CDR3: CASNDRGSYEQYF
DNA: TGTGCCAGCAACGACAGGGGATCCTACGAGCAGTACTTC

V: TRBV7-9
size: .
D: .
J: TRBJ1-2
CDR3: CASSLKGESYYGYTF
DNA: TGTGCCAGCAGCTTAAAGGGGGAATCCTACTATGGCTACACCTTC

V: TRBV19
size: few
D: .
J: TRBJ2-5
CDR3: CASSSSQETQYF
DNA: TGTGCCAGTAGTTCCAGCCAAGAGACCCAGTACTTC

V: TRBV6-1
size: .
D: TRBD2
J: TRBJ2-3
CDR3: CASTIGTSGSLSTDTQYF
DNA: TGTGCCAGCACCATCGGGACTAGCGGGAGCCTGTCTACGGATACGCAGTATTTT

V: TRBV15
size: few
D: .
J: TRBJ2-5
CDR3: CATSATGLVGETQYF
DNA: TGTGCCACCTCTGCTACCGGGCTGGTTGGAGAGACCCAGTACTTC

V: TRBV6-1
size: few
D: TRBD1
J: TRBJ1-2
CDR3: CASSSPGTGAYGYTF
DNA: TGTGCCAGCAGCTCACCCGGGACAGGGGCCTATGGCTACACCTTC

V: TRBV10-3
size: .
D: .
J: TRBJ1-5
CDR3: CAISEFTDQPQHF
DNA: TGTGCCATCAGTGAGTTTACGGATCAGCCCCAGCATTTT

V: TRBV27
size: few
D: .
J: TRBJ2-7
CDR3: CASSLRQGLLNEQYF
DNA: TGTGCCAGCAGTTTGAGGCAGGGGCTTCTCAACGAGCAGTACTTC

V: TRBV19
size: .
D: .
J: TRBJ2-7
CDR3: CASSMSGKGSYEQYF
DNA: TGTGCCAGTAGTATGAGTGGTAAGGGATCCTACGAGCAGTACTTC

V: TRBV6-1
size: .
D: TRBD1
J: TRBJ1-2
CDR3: CASSLTGNGYTF
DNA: TGTGCCAGCAGCCTGACAGGGAATGGCTACACCTTC

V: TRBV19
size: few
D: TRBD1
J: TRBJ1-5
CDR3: CASSKLGGATQPQHF
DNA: TGTGCCAGTAGTAAATTAGGGGGCGCTACCCAGCCCCAGCATTTT

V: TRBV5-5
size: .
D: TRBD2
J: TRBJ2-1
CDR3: CASSPIAGVLDEQFF
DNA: TGTGCCAGCAGCCCGATAGCGGGAGTCTTGGATGAGCAGTTCTTC

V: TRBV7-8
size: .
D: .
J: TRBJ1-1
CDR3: CASSLDRGRENTEAFF
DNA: TGTGCCAGCAGCTTAGATCGGGGCAGAGAGAACACTGAAGCTTTCTTT

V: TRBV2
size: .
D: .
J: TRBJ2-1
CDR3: CASTGERDEQFF
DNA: TGTGCCAGCACAGGAGAGAGGGATGAGCAGTTCTTC

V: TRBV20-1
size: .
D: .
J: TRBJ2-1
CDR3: CSAGIETKGSNEQFF
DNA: TGCAGTGCTGGCATCGAAACTAAGGGCTCCAATGAGCAGTTCTTC

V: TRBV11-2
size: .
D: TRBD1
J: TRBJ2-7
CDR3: CASSLDLIGQGYEQYF
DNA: TGTGCCAGCAGCTTAGATCTTATTGGACAGGGGTACGAGCAGTACTTC

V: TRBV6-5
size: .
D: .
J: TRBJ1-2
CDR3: CASSSQPDPGYGYTF
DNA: TGTGCCAGCAGTTCACAACCGGATCCCGGCTATGGCTACACCTTC

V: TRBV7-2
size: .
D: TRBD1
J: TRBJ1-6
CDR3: CASSSRTGPRDSPLHF
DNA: TGTGCCAGCAGCTCAAGGACAGGGCCAAGGGATTCACCCCTCCACTTT

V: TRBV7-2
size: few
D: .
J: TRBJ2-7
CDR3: CASSLQVNYEQYF
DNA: TGTGCCAGCAGCTTACAGGTAAACTACGAGCAGTACTTC

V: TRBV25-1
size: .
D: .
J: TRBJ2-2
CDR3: CASSESPTGELFF
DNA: TGTGCCAGCAGTGAATCGCCCACCGGGGAGCTGTTTTTT

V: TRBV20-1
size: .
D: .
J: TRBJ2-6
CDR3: CSARDTPSGANVLTF
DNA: TGCAGTGCCAGGGACACCCCCTCTGGGGCCAACGTCCTGACTTTC

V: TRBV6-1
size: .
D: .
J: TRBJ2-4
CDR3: CASSGGQGNLAKNIQYF
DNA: TGTGCCAGCAGTGGTGGGCAGGGGAACTTAGCCAAAAACATTCAGTACTTC

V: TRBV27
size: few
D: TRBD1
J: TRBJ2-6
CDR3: CASSSRTGGTGANVLTF
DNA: TGTGCCAGCAGTTCACGGACAGGGGGGACTGGGGCCAACGTCCTGACTTTC

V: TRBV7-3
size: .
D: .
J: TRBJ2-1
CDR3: CASSLMGPGASDEQFF
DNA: TGTGCCAGCAGCTTAATGGGGCCGGGAGCGTCTGATGAGCAGTTCTTC

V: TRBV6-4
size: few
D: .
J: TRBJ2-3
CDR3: CASSVADTDTQYF
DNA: TGTGCCAGCAGTGTGGCGGACACAGATACGCAGTATTTT

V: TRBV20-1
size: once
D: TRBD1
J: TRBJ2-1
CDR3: CSARVPGQGFNEQFF
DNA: TGCAGTGCTAGAGTCCCAGGACAGGGTTTCAATGAGCAGTTCTTC

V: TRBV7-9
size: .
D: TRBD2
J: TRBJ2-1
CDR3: CASSLGGLAGEEIF
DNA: TGTGCCAGCAGCTTAGGGGGACTAGCGGGAGAAGAGATCTTC

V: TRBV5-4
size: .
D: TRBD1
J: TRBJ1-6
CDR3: CASSAGQKRSPLHF
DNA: TGTGCCAGCAGCGCGGGACAGAAGAGGTCACCCCTCCACTTT

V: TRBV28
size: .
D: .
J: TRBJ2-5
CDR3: CASSLQDRQETQYF
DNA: TGTGCCAGCAGTTTGCAGGACAGACAAGAGACCCAGTACTTC

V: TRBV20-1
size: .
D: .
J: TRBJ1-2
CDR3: CSASLTGLYGYTF
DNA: TGCAGTGCTAGTCTCACAGGCCTCTATGGCTACACCTTC

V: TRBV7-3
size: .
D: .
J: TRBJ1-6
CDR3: CASSFGGDSPLHF
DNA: TGTGCCAGCAGCTTTGGGGGGGACTCACCCCTCCACTTT

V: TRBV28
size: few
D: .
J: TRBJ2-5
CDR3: CASSLGGGGQETQYF
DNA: TGTGCCAGCAGTTTAGGAGGTGGGGGGCAAGAGACCCAGTACTTC

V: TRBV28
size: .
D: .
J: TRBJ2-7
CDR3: CASSLTGFYEQYF
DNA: TGTGCCAGCAGTTTAACGGGGTTCTACGAGCAGTACTTC

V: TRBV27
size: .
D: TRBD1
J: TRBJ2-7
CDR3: CASSLSWTGAYEQYF
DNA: TGTGCCAGCAGTTTATCTTGGACAGGAGCCTACGAGCAGTACTTC

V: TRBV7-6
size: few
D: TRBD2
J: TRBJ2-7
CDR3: CASSSLSGGLARYEQYF
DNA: TGTGCCAGCAGCTCCCTCAGCGGGGGACTAGCTCGATACGAGCAGTACTTC

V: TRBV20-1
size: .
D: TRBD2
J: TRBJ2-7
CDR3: CSARILTSGRFHEQYF
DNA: TGCAGTGCTAGGATACTGACTAGCGGGAGGTTCCACGAGCAGTACTTC

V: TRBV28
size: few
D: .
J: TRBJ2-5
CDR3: CASSQLGSQETQYF
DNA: TGTGCCAGCAGCCAATTGGGGAGCCAAGAGACCCAGTACTTC

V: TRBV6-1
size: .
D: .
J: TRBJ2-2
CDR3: CASSLGRVNTGELFF
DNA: TGTGCCAGCAGCCTCGGACGGGTGAACACCGGGGAGCTGTTTTTT

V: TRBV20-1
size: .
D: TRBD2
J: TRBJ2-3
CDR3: CSASEGLAGGPTQYF
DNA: TGCAGTGCTAGCGAAGGACTAGCGGGAGGCCCCACGCAGTATTTT

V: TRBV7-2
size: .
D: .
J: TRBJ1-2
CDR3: CASSLGRFDGYTF
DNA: TGTGCCAGCAGCTTAGGACGGTTCGATGGCTACACCTTC

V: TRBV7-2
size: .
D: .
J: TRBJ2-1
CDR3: CASSNIPVYEQFF
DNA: TGTGCCAGCAGCAATATCCCGGTTTATGAGCAGTTCTTC